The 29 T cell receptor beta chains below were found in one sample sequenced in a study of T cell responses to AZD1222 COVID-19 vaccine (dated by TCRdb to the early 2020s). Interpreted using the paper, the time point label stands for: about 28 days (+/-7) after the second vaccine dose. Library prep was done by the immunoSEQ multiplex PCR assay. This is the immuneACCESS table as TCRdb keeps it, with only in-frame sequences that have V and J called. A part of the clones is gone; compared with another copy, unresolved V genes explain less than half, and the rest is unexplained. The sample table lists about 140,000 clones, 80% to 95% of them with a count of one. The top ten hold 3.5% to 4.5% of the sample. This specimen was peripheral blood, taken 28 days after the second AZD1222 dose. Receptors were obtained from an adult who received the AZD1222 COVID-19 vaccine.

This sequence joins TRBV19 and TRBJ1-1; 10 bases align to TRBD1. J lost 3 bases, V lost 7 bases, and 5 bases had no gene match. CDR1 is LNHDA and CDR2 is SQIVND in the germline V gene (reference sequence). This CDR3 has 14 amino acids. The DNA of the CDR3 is TGTGCCAGTAATAAGGACAGGGGGGACACTGAAGCTTTCTTT. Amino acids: CASNKDRGDTEAFF.

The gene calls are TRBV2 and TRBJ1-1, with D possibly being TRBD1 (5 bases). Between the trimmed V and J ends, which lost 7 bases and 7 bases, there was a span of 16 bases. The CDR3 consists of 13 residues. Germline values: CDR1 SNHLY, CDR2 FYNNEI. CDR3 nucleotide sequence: TGTGCCAGCACCCCGGAGGTGAGGGGTGAAGCTTTCTTT. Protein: CASTPEVRGEAFF.

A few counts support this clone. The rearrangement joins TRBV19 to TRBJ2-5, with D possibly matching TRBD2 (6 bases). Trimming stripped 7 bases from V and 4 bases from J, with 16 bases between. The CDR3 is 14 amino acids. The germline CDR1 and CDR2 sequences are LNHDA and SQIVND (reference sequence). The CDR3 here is CASNSPGVSETQYF. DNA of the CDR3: TGTGCCAGTAATAGTCCGGGAGTATCAGAGACCCAGTACTTC.

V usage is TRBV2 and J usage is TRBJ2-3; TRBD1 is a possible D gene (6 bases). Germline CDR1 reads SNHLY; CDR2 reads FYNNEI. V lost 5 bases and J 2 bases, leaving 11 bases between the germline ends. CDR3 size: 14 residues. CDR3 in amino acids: CASSPDRFTDTQYF. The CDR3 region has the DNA TGTGCCAGCAGTCCCGACAGGTTCACAGATACGCAGTATTTT.

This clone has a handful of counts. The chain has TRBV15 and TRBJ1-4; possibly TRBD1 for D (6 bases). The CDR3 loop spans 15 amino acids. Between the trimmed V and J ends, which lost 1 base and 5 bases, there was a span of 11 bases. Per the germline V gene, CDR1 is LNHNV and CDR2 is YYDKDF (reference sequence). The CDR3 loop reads CATSRGTGTNEKLFF. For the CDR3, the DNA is TGTGCCACCAGCAGAGGAACAGGGACAAATGAAAAACTGTTTTTT.

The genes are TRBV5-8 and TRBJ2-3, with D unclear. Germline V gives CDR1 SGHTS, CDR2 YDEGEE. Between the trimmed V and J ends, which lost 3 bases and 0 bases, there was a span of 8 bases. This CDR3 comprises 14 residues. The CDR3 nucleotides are TGTGCCAGCAGCTCTGAGGATAGCACAGATACGCAGTATTTT. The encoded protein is CASSSEDSTDTQYF.

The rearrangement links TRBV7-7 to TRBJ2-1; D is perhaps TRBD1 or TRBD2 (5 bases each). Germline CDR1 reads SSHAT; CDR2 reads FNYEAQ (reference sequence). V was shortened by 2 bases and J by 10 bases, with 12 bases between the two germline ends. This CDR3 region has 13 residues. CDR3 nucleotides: TGTGCCAGCAGCTTATATGGGGGAACGGAGCAGTTCTTC. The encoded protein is CASSLYGGTEQFF.

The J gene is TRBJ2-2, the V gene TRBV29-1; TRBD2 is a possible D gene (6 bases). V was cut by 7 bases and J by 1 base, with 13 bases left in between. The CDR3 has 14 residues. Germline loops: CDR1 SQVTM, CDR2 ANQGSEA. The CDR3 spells CSALRAGNTGELFF. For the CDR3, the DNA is TGCAGCGCCTTGAGAGCGGGGAACACCGGGGAGCTGTTTTTT.

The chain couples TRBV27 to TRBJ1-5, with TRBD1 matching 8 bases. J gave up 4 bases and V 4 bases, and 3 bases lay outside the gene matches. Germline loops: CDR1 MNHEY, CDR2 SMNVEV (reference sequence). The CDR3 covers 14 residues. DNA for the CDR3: TGTGCCAGCAGTTCAGACAGGGGTAATCAGCCCCAGCATTTT. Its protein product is CASSSDRGNQPQHF.

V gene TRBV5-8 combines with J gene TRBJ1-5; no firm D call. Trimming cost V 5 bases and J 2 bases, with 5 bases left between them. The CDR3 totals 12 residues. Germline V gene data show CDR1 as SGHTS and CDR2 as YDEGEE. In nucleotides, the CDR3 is TGTGCCAGCAGGGGTGGCAATCAGCCCCAGCATTTT. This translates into CASRGGNQPQHF.

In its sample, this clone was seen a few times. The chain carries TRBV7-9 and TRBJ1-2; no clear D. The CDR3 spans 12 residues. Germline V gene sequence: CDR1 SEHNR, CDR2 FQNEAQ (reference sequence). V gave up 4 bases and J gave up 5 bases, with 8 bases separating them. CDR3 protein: CASSSRGYGYTF. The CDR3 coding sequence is TGTGCCAGCAGCTCCCGAGGATATGGCTACACCTTC.

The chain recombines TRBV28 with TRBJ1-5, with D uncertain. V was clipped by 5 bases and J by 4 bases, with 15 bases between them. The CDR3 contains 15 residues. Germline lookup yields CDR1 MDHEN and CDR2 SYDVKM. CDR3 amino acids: CASSTSSSRNQPQHF. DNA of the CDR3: TGTGCCAGCAGTACGTCCTCGTCCAGGAATCAGCCCCAGCATTTT.

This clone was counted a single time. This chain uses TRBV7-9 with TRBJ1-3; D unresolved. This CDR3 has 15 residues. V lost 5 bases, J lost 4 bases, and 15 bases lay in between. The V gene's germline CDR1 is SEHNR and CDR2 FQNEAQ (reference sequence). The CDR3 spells CASSKQRYQGNTIYF. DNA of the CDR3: TGTGCCAGCAGCAAGCAAAGGTACCAGGGAAACACCATATATTTT.

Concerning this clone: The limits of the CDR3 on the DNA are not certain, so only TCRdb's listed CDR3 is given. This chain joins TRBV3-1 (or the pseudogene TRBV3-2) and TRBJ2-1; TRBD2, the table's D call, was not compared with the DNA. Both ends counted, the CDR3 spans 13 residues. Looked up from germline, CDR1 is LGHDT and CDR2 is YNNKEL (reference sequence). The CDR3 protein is CASSQVGRGSPFF.

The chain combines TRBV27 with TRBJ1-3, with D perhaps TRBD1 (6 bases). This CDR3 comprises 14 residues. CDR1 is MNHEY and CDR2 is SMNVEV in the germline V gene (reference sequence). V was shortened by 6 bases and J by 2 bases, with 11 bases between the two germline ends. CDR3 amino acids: CASRPHRAGNTIYF. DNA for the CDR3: TGTGCCAGCAGGCCGCACAGGGCTGGAAACACCATATATTTT.

CDR3: CASSSMDGGRYTF. Here the CDR3 DNA reads TGCGCCAGCAGCTCGATGGACGGGGGGCGCTACACCTTC. The chain links TRBV5-1 to TRBJ1-2, with a tentative D call TRBD1 (6 bases). Trimming left V 3 bases short and J 9 bases short, with 15 bases between. The CDR3 runs 13 residues. Germline assignment: CDR1 SGHRS and CDR2 YFSETQ.

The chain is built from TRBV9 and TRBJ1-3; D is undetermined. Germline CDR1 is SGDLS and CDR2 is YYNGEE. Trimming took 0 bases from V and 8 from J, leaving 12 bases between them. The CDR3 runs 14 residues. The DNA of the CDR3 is TGTGCCAGCAGCGTAGGAGAAGGTATCTACACCATATATTTT. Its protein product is CASSVGEGIYTIYF.

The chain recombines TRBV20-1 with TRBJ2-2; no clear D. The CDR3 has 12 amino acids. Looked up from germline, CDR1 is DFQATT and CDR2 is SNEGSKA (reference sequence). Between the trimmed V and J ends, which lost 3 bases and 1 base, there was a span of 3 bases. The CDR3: CSASRNTGELFF. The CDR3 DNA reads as TGCAGTGCTAGTAGGAACACCGGGGAGCTGTTTTTT.

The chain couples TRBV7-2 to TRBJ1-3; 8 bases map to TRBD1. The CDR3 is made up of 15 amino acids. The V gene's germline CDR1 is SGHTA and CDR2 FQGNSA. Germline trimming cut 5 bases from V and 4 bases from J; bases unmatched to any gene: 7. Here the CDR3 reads CASSQNRGAGNTIYF. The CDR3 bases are TGTGCCAGCAGCCAAAACAGGGGGGCGGGAAACACCATATATTTT.

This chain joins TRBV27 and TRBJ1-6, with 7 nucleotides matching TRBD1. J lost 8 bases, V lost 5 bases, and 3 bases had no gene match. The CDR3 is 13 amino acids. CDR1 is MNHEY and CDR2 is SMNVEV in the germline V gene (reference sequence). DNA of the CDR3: TGTGCCAGCAGTCAGGGGGGGTATTCACCCCTCCACTTT. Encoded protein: CASSQGGYSPLHF.

Here the CDR3 DNA reads TGTGCCAGCAAACTCAGACAGGGCAAAAACATTCAGTACTTC. Its translation is CASKLRQGKNIQYF. The J gene is TRBJ2-4, the V gene TRBV7-2; TRBD1 aligns across 7 bases. The CDR3 has 14 residues. CDR1 is SGHTA, CDR2 FQGNSA, per germline. J gave up 3 bases and V 7 bases, and 6 bases lay outside the gene matches. Filled out from reference TRBV7-2 and TRBJ2-4, the complete variable domain reads GAGVSQSPSNKVTEKGKDVELRCDPISGHTALYWYRQSLGQGLEFLIYFQGNSAPDKSGLPSDRFSAERTGGSVSTLTIQRTQQEDSAVYLCASKLRQGKNIQYFGAGTRLSVL.

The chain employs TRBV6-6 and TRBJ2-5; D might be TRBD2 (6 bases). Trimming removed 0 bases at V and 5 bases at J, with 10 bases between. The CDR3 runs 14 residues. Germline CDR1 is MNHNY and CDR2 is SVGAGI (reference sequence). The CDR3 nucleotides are TGTGCCAGCAGTTACTCGGGGGAGGACGAGACCCAGTACTTC. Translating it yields CASSYSGEDETQYF.

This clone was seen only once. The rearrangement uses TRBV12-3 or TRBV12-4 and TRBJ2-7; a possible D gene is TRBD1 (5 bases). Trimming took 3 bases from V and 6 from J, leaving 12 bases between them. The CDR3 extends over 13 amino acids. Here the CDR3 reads CASSFMGRPEQYF. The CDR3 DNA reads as TGTGCCAGCAGTTTTATGGGGCGCCCCGAGCAGTACTTC.

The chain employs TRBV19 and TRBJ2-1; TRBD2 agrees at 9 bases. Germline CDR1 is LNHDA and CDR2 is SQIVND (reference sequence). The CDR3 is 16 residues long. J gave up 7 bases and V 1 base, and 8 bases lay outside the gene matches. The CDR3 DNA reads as TGTGCCAGTAGTATAGTAGCGGGAGTACGCGGAAATGAGCAGTTCTTC. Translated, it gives CASSIVAGVRGNEQFF.

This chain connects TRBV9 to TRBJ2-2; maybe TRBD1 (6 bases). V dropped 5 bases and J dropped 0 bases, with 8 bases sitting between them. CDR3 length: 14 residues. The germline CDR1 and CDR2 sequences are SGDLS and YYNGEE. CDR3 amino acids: CASRQGSNTGELFF. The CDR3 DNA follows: TGTGCCAGCAGACAGGGCTCGAACACCGGGGAGCTGTTTTTT.

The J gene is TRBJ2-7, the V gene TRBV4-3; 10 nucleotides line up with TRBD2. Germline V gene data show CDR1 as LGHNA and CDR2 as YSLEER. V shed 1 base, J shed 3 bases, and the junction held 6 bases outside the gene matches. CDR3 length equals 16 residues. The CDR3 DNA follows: TGCGCCAGCAGCCAAGCCCGGGCTAGCGGGGGCTACGAGCAGTACTTC. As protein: CASSQARASGGYEQYF.

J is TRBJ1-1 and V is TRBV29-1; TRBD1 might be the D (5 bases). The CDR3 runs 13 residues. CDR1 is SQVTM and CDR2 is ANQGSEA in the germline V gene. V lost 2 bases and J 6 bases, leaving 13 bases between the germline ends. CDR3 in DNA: TGCAGCGTTGAATCTGGTTGGGGGGCTGAAGCTTTCTTT. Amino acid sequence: CSVESGWGAEAFF.

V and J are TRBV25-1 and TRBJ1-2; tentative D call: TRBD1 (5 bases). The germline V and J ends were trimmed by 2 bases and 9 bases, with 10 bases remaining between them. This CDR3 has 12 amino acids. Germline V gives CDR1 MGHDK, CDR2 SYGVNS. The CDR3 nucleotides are TGTGCCAGCAGTGAAACCCGACAGAGCTACACCTTC. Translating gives CASSETRQSYTF.

CDR3 bases: TGTGCCAGTACCGGTCGACAGGGGGGGAATTCACCCCTCCACTTT. Its protein product is CASTGRQGGNSPLHF. V and J are TRBV19 and TRBJ1-6; 9 bases map to TRBD1. The CDR3 spans 15 residues. The trim removed 7 bases at V and 7 bases at J, leaving 8 bases unmatched. Germline loops: CDR1 LNHDA, CDR2 SQIVND (reference sequence).